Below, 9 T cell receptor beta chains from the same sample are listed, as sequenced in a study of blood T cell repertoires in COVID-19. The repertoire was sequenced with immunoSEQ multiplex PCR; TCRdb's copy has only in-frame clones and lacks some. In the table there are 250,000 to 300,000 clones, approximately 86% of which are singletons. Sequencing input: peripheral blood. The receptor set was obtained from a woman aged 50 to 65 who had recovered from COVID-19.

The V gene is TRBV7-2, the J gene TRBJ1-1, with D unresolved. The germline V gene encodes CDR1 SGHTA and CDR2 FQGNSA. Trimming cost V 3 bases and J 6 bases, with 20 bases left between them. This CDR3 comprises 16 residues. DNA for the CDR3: TGTGCCAGCAGCTTCGGCGCGGGTTATGTTTCCCCTGAAGCTTTCTTT. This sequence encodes CASSFGAGYVSPEAFF.

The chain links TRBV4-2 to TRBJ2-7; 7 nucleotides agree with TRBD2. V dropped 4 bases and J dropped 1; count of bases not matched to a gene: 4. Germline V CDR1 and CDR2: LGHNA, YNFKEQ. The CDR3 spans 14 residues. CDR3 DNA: TGTGCCAGCAGCCCAGGGACTACTTCCTACGAGCAGTACTTC. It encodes CASSPGTTSYEQYF.

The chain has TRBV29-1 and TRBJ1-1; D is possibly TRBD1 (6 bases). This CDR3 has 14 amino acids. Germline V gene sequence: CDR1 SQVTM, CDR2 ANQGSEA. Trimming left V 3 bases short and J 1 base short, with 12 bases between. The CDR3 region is CSVETDRENTEAFF. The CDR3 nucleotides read TGCAGCGTTGAGACGGACAGAGAGAACACTGAAGCTTTCTTT.

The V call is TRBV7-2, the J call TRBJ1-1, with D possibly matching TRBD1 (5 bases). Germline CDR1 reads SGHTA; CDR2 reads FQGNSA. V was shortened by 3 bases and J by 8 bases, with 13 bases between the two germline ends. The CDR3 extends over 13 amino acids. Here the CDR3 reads CASSFDSSTEAFF. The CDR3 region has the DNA TGTGCCAGCAGCTTTGACAGTTCGACGGAAGCTTTCTTT.

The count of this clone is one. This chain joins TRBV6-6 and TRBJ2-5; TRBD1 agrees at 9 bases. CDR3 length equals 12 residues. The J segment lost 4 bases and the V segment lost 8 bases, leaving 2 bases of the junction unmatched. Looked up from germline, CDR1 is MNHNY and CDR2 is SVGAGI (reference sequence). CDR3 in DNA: TGTGCCAGCGGGACAGGGTCAGAGACCCAGTACTTC. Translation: CASGTGSETQYF.

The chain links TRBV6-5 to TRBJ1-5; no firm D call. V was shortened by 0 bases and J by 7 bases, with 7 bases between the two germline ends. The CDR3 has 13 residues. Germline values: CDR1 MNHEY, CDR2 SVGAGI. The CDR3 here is CASSYSEEQPQHF. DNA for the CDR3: TGTGCCAGCAGTTACTCGGAGGAACAGCCCCAGCATTTT.

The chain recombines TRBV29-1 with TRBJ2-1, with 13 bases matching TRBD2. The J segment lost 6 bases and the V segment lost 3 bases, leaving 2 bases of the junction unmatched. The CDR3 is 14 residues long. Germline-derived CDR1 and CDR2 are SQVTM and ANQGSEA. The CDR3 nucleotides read TGCAGCGTTGACCGACTAGCGGGGGGCAATGAGCAGTTCTTC. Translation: CSVDRLAGGNEQFF.

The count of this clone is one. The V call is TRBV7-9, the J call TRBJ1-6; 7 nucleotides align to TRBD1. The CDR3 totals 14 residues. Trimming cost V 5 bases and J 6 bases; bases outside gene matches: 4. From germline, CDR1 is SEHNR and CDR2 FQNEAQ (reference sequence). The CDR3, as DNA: TGTGCCAGCAGCGCCGGGACAGTTAATTCACCCCTCCACTTT. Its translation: CASSAGTVNSPLHF.

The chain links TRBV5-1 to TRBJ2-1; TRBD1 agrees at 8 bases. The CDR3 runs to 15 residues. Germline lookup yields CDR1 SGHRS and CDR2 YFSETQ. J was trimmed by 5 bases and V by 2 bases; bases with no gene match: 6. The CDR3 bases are TGCGCCAGCAGCTTAAGACAGGGGTACCACAATGAGCAGTTCTTC. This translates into CASSLRQGYHNEQFF.